This T cell receptor beta chain came from a study of cytomegalovirus exposure and HLA in healthy donors. Across the whole study: Earlier findings included approximately 120 million unique TCR beta sequences obtained from about 170 million T cells.

The PCR had 60 Vbeta and 13 Jbeta primers. Using immunoSEQ multiplex PCR, the repertoire was profiled, and TCRdb retains in-frame clones only, with some absent. The sample records some 150,000 clones, approximately 79% being singletons. This clone showed up just once. V dropped 4 bases and J dropped 5; count of bases not matched to a gene: 2. The germline gives CDR1 MNHNS, CDR2 SASEGT. CDR3 length: 16 amino acids. The V and J genes are TRBV6-1 and TRBJ2-1; 16 positions agree with TRBD2. The sequence came from a male donor in good health and CMV-seronegative. Source material: PBMCs. CDR3 sequence: CASSAGLAGGDNEQFF. In DNA form, the CDR3 reads TGTGCCAGCAGTGCGGGACTAGCGGGGGGGGACAATGAGCAGTTCTTC.